The entry below gives a single TCR beta chain sequence along with its context. CDR1 is MNHEY, CDR2 SMNVEV, per germline (reference sequence). CDR3 size: 16 residues. Trimming at V came to 5 bases and at J to 1 base, leaving 8 bases not matched to a gene. The data were obtained in a study of T-cell reconstitution after alpha-beta-depleted transplantation in children. Molecular barcoding with unique molecular identifiers was used for the TCRbeta library. TCRdb itself ran the PCR reads through MiXCR, one entry per CDR3 protein. The sample lists around 600,000 distinct CDR3 sequences, 16% seen once, with approximately 1% in the top ten.

The TCR was taken from a human donor who donated a stem cell graft to a child with acute myeloid leukemia. V is TRBV27 and J is TRBJ2-3, with 8 bases fitting TRBD1. Sequencing was performed on PBMCs from the stem cell graft donor, taken from the stem cell graft. The CDR3 loop reads CASSPLRTGRTDTQYF. The CDR3 DNA sequence: TGTGCCAGCAGTCCCCTTCGGACAGGGCGCACAGATACGCAGTATTTT.